Presented here are 5 T cell receptor beta chains from one specimen sequenced in a study of PD-1 blockade in classical Hodgkin lymphoma. Measured with immunoSEQ multiplex PCR; TCRdb has only the in-frame clones, and not every one. The sample lists some 12,000 clones; about 80% were seen once. All the patients suffered relapse after autologous stem cell transplantation, and brentuximab vedotin exposure differed. This specimen was peripheral blood mononuclear cells (PBMCs), taken at baseline. Receptors were obtained from a human donor with classical Hodgkin lymphoma.

The chain uses TRBV5-6 and TRBJ2-4, with 7 bases fitting TRBD2. This CDR3 region has 14 residues. The trim removed 7 bases at V and 1 base at J, leaving 5 bases unmatched. Per the germline V gene, CDR1 is SGHDT and CDR2 is YYEEEE. CDR3 amino acids: CASAGGSAKNIQYF. The CDR3 DNA sequence: TGTGCCAGCGCGGGCGGGAGTGCCAAAAACATTCAGTACTTC. Drawing the rest from reference TRBV5-6 and TRBJ2-4, the complete variable domain is DAGVTQSPTHLIKTRGQQVTLRCSPKSGHDTVSWYQQALGQGPQFIFQYYEEEERQRGNFPDRFSGHQFPNYSSELNVNALLLGDSALYLCASAGGSAKNIQYFGAGTRLSVL.

The chain recombines TRBV5-4 with TRBJ2-1, with 10 bases lining up with TRBD2. V dropped 1 base and J dropped 8; count of bases not matched to a gene: 6. Germline V CDR1 and CDR2: SGHNT, YYREEE (reference sequence). The CDR3 length is 15 residues. As DNA, the CDR3 is TGTGCCAGCAGCTTGACGGGACTAGCGCTTCATGAGCAGTTCTTC. Its protein product is CASSLTGLALHEQFF.

The chain couples TRBV7-9 to TRBJ1-5; D remains unclear. The CDR3 is 17 amino acids. V was trimmed by 6 bases and J by 0 bases, leaving 18 bases between them. The germline V gene has CDR1 SEHNR and CDR2 FQNEAQ (reference sequence). CDR3 amino acids: CASSREGRAFSNQPQHF. Here the CDR3 DNA reads TGTGCCAGCAGTCGCGAAGGCCGGGCCTTTAGCAATCAGCCCCAGCATTTT.

This sequence joins TRBV5-8 and TRBJ1-5; TRBD1 is a possible D gene (5 bases). Germline lookup yields CDR1 SGHTS and CDR2 YDEGEE. Trimming cost V 2 bases and J 1 base, with 7 bases left between them. The CDR3 runs to 14 residues. The CDR3 DNA reads as TGTGCCAGCAGCTTTGGGACCAGCAATCAGCCCCAGCATTTT. Translation: CASSFGTSNQPQHF.

The CDR3 sequence is CASSLEGRPDTQYF. The DNA of the CDR3 is TGTGCCAGCAGCCTGGAGGGGCGGCCAGATACGCAGTATTTT. The chain uses TRBV5-4 and TRBJ2-3; a weak D match, TRBD2 (6 bases). Germline V CDR1 and CDR2: SGHNT, YYREEE (reference sequence). V was pared by 4 bases and J by 4 bases, with 13 bases between. CDR3 length equals 14 residues.